This T cell receptor (beta chain) was observed in a study of blood T cells in healthy people across ages. A second roughly 6 to 11 cycle PCR used barcoded and J-beta primers. TCRdb reanalysed the 5' RACE reads using MiXCR and keeps one entry per CDR3 protein. The data hold about 1.8 million distinct CDR3 sequences, with 40% to 55% observed a single time. The authors extracted at least 6 micrograms of total RNA per sample. The source is a woman in her thirties or forties in good health. Sequencing was done on a sample of blood.

The DNA of the CDR3 is TGCGCCAGCAGCCAAGCGGTGGGGAGCTATGGCTACACCTTC. The encoded protein is CASSQAVGSYGYTF. V is TRBV4-1 and J is TRBJ1-2; D is unresolved. The CDR3 is 14 residues long. Germline V gene lookup returns CDR1 MGHRA and CDR2 YSYEKL. Between the trimmed V and J ends, which lost 1 base and 4 bases, there was a span of 10 bases.